This is a list of T cell receptor beta chains from one sample in a study of radiation and T cells in renal cell carcinoma. Clones were read by immunoSEQ multiplex PCR, and TCRdb kept only the in-frame ones, dropping some. The top ten clones hold less than 7.5% of a sample with around 100,000 clones, 70% to 85% of them seen once. The sequences come from blood, collected from a patient whose treatment included radiotherapy and nephrectomy. These receptors originate from a man aged 60 to 69 with renal cell carcinoma. The CDR3 runs from the conserved cysteine through the conserved F or W. D genes are given only for firm matches. The listing skips clone size in some rows; elsewhere it reads once, few, many or a size class.

>-|TRBV19|TRBJ2-2|TRBD1
TGTGCCAGTTGCCAACAGGGGGCATTTTTCCGGCTGTTTTTT
CASCQQGAFFRLFF
>-|TRBV27|TRBJ2-7|TRBD2
TGTGCCAGCAAGCGAGCGGGACTCTACGAGCAGTACTTC
CASKRAGLYEQYF
>-|TRBV18|TRBJ2-1|TRBD1
TGTGCCAGCTCACCCCGGACAGGGGGCTTCGGGAATGCCGCGCCGCGAGCCCTGCAGTTCTTC
CASSPRTGGFGNAAPRALQFF
>-|TRBV5-1|TRBJ2-2|-
TGCGCCAGCTCCCTCGGGACTTCGAACACCGGGGAGCTGTTTTTT
CASSLGTSNTGELFF
>-|TRBV6-6|TRBJ2-6|-
TGTGCCAGCAGCCCATCCCCCTCTGGGGCCAACGTCCTGACTTTC
CASSPSPSGANVLTF
>-|TRBV7-2|TRBJ1-2|TRBD1
TGTGCCAGCAGCCAGACAGGGGGCAGTTATGGCTACACCTTC
CASSQTGGSYGYTF
>-|TRBV6-5|TRBJ2-7|-
TGTGCCAGCAGTTACTCTAGGGCGCAGGGCGAGCAGTACTTC
CASSYSRAQGEQYF
>few|TRBV27|TRBJ1-1|TRBD1
TGTGCCAGCAGTTTAGAGGGACAGATGAACACTGAAGCTTTCTTT
CASSLEGQMNTEAFF
>few|TRBV18|TRBJ2-7|-
TGTGCCAGCTCTCCAGGACCGCCACCCTCCTACGAGCAGTACTTC
CASSPGPPPSYEQYF
>-|TRBV7-9|TRBJ2-5|-
TGTGCCAGCAGCCCCGTAGAGACCCAGTACTTC
CASSPVETQYF
>-|TRBV10-3|TRBJ2-5|TRBD2
TGTGCCATCAGTCCTGGACTAGCGGCCCAAGAGACCCAGTACTTC
CAISPGLAAQETQYF
>-|TRBV5-1|TRBJ2-7|-
TGCGCCAGCAGCTTGGCAGGGAGTTCGGCAGAGCAGTACTTC
CASSLAGSSAEQYF
>-|TRBV2|TRBJ2-7|-
TGTGCCAGCAGTGAAGCGGTGGAGCCCTCCCTCTACGAGCAGTACTTC
CASSEAVEPSLYEQYF
>-|TRBV30|TRBJ1-3|-
TGTGCCTGGTACATACCTCTAGCCGGAAACACCATATATTTT
CAWYIPLAGNTIYF
>-|TRBV12-5|TRBJ2-7|-
TGTGCTAGTGGCTTATTAGAGCAGTACTTC
CASGLLEQYF
>-|TRBV25-1|TRBJ2-3|-
TGTGCCAGCAGTGAATATGCAGGGAACACAGATACGCAGTATTTT
CASSEYAGNTDTQYF
>-|TRBV5-4|TRBJ1-1|-
TGTGCCAGCAGCTTTGGACAGACCCAAGCTTTCTTT
CASSFGQTQAFF
>-|TRBV28|TRBJ2-7|-
TGTGCCAGCAGTTTACTAGCGACGGGCGGCGAGCAGTACTTC
CASSLLATGGEQYF
>once|TRBV2|TRBJ2-1|TRBD2
TGTGCCAGCGGTCCGACTAGCGGGTACCGCGAAGGTGAGCAGTTCTTC
CASGPTSGYREGEQFF
>once|TRBV6-5|TRBJ2-7|-
TGTGCCAGCAGTTACTCGAGGGGGGGCAACGAGCAGTACTTC
CASSYSRGGNEQYF
>-|TRBV9|TRBJ1-3|-
TGTGCCAGCAGCCCCCGGGACCGAGGAAACACCATATATTTT
CASSPRDRGNTIYF
>-|TRBV14|TRBJ2-7|-
TGTGCCAGCAGCCGCCGACCCGGAGAATACGAGCAGTACTTC
CASSRRPGEYEQYF